The source of this TCR beta chain is a study of PD-L1 blockade in urothelial cancer. Across the study: Individuals in the cohort had been given 0 to 3 earlier chemotherapy regimens. Blood analysis took place 3 weeks (second dose) and 6 weeks after treatment start. Broader study findings: Patients with below-median pretreatment blood clonality survived longer.

V lost 0 bases, J lost 5 bases, and 14 bases lay in between. The CDR3 length is 16 residues. Germline V gene sequence: CDR1 SGHVS, CDR2 FQNEAQ. With regard to this clone: The antigen is undetermined.

Stated time point: pretreatment peripheral blood. TCRdb's copy holds only in-frame clones and misses some; the assay was immunoSEQ multiplex PCR. The sample shows fewer than 50,000 clones, 70% to 90% of them seen only once. This sequence joins TRBV7-8 and TRBJ1-5, with D possibly matching TRBD1 (5 bases). Specimen: PBMCs, collected around atezolizumab (anti-PD-L1) treatment. The receptor was isolated from a donor aged 40 or over with urothelial cancer. The CDR3 sequence is CASSLAPGLMDQPQHF. In DNA, the CDR3 is TGTGCCAGCAGCTTAGCTCCGGGACTGATGGATCAGCCCCAGCATTTT.